This is a list of T cell receptor beta chains from one sample in a study of cytomegalovirus exposure and HLA in healthy donors. Data came from immunoSEQ multiplex PCR; TCRdb stores just in-frame clones and leaves some out. Of under 95,000 clones in the sample, around 77% were seen once. Sequenced input: PBMCs. The receptors derive from a boy aged 5-17 years in good health and CMV-seronegative. The conserved cysteine and the conserved F or W are not part of the CDR3 here. Size is stated for part of the rows, as once, few or many counts, or as a class when the clone is expanded.

J gene,V gene,clone size,CDR3 protein
TRBJ2-7,TRBV7-3,.,ASSLGTDLDEQY
TRBJ1-2,TRBV6-5,.,ASSPPGQRNYGYT
TRBJ2-7,TRBV4-3,.,ASSQGVGNYEQY
TRBJ2-7,TRBV28,.,ASSLEGVPYEQY
TRBJ2-7,TRBV29-1,.,SVPRGEGEQY
TRBJ1-2,TRBV28,.,ASSSPPGEGYT
TRBJ2-7,TRBV27,.,ASSTGQTYEQY
TRBJ1-2,TRBV2,few,ASSADSNYGYT
TRBJ2-2,TRBV5-4,few,ASSRRGNTGELF
TRBJ2-1,TRBV18,.,ASSSGTANEQF
TRBJ1-5,TRBV5-1,.,ASSLGGGRPQH
TRBJ2-1,TRBV4-3,.,ASSQDSTSGNNNEQF
TRBJ1-2,TRBV6-6,.,ASSSGTGGPYGYT
TRBJ2-3,TRBV2,few,ASSEEPQGDTQY
TRBJ2-6,TRBV2,few,ASSAGANVLT
TRBJ2-2,TRBV4-1,.,ASSQRGTRSGSIDTGELF
TRBJ1-2,TRBV28,.,ASCAAEGSNYGYT
TRBJ2-1,TRBV7-9,.,ASSLVSVNEQF
TRBJ2-7,TRBV7-2,.,ASSSTSGGASEQY
TRBJ1-2,TRBV15,once,ATSTLAGDYGYT
TRBJ2-1,TRBV9,.,ASSWTSGPYNEQF
TRBJ2-7,TRBV4-1,.,ASSQDGFYEQY
TRBJ2-1,TRBV5-1,.,ASSTGQFWTSGNNEQF
TRBJ2-3,TRBV28,.,ASSSRDTSTDTQY
TRBJ1-5,TRBV30,.,AWAGTGNQPQH
TRBJ1-5,TRBV28,.,ASSLSPGGNQPQH
TRBJ2-2,TRBV7-9,few,ASSPWTDFTGELF
TRBJ2-3,TRBV11-2,.,ASSFIGLAAPTQY
TRBJ1-1,TRBV5-4,.,ASSSGQGMNTEAF
TRBJ2-1,TRBV6-5,.,ASSNALNNEQF
TRBJ2-3,TRBV19,.,ASSIDRWPDTQY
TRBJ1-2,TRBV21-1,.,ASRNMGRDSHSNYGYT
TRBJ2-5,TRBV5-6,.,ASSLVQGETQY
TRBJ1-1,TRBV5-1,.,ASSLITDTEAF
TRBJ1-5,TRBV5-8,once,ASSLVATGFSNQPQH
TRBJ1-5,TRBV2,.,ASVTGGNQPQH
TRBJ2-7,TRBV6-4,.,ASSSGTGGSYEQY
TRBJ1-2,TRBV5-4,.,ASTTVGGGSYGYT
TRBJ2-3,TRBV10-3,.,AISGASGGDSTDTQY
TRBJ1-1,TRBV7-2,.,ASSLGGTGIWAF
TRBJ2-1,TRBV25-1,.,ASSEREVHNEQF